This T cell receptor (beta chain) is from a study of response to subunit inactivated influenza vaccine. This clonotype was recorded a few times. Germline V gene data show CDR1 as DFQATT and CDR2 as SNEGSKA (reference sequence). The CDR3 loop spans 14 amino acids. V was shortened by 2 bases and J by 4 bases, with 9 bases between the two germline ends. TCRdb analysed the RT-PCR reads with MiXCR anew, one entry per CDR3 protein. This sample yields under 500,000 distinct CDR3 sequences, of which 9.5% to 13% are seen a single time; roughly 12% belongs to the top ten. The sample consisted of PBMCs from blood, taken around seven weeks after vaccination. V and J are TRBV20-1 and TRBJ2-6; no firm D call. This receptor was identified in a man in his fifties or sixties who received an inactivated influenza vaccine. The CDR3 DNA follows: TGCAGTGCTAGACAACAGTCCGGGGCCAACGTCCTGACTTTC. Encoded protein: CSARQQSGANVLTF.